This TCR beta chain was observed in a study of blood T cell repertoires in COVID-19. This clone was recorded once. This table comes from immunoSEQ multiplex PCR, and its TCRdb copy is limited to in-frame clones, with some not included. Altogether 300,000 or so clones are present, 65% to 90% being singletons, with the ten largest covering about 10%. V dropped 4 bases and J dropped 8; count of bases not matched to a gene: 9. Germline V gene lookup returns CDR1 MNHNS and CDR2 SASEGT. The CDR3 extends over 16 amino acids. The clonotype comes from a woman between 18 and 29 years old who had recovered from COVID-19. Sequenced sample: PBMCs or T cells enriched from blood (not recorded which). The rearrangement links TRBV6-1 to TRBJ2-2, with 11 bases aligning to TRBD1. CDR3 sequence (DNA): TGTGCCAGCAGTGCTACCGGGACAGGGGGATATGGGGAGCTGTTTTTT. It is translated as CASSATGTGGYGELFF.